The 26 T cell receptor beta chains below all came from one sample that was sequenced in a study of CD8 T cells in Susac syndrome. With random hexamers, about 0.45 to 1 ug RNA was reverse transcribed. In TCRdb, the immunoSEQ multiplex PCR reads were re-called with MiXCR into one record per CDR3 protein. The table includes 160,000 or so distinct CDR3 sequences, around 94% detected once. Material for sequencing was CD4+ T cells from PBMCs. The receptors derive from a human donor with multiple sclerosis.

This chain joins TRBV4-3 and TRBJ2-7; a weak D match, TRBD2 (5 bases). Germline CDR1 reads LGHNA; CDR2 reads YSLEER. The CDR3 is made up of 14 amino acids. V lost 0 bases to trimming and J lost 4 bases, with 10 bases between them. The CDR3 coding sequence is TGCGCCAGCAGCCAAGATGGACGGACTTACGAGCAGTACTTC. It is translated as CASSQDGRTYEQYF.

This chain connects TRBV27 to TRBJ2-1; possibly TRBD1 for D (7 bases). In germline, CDR1 is MNHEY, CDR2 SMNVEV (reference sequence). The CDR3 is 15 amino acids. V lost 2 bases to trimming and J lost 7 bases, with 15 bases between them. This CDR3 is CASSLEEGARNEQFF. The CDR3 DNA follows: TGTGCCAGCAGTTTAGAGGAGGGGGCGCGTAATGAGCAGTTCTTC.

The chain joins TRBV3-1 to TRBJ2-2; unclear D gene. The CDR3 runs to 15 residues. Germline V gives CDR1 LGHDT, CDR2 YNNKEL (reference sequence). Trimming removed 8 bases from V and 1 base from J, with 14 bases in between. CDR3 DNA: TGTGCCAGCCTCTCCTCGGGCAAGAACACCGGGGAGCTGTTTTTT. Its translation: CASLSSGKNTGELFF.

The rearrangement uses TRBV6-5 and TRBJ1-2; 9 bases match TRBD1. Per germline, CDR1 MNHEY and CDR2 SVGAGI. The V gene end was trimmed by 0 bases and the J gene end by 8 bases; junction bases not matched to a gene: 4. The CDR3 is 14 residues long. The CDR3 DNA reads as TGTGCCAGCAGTTACTCCGGGACAGGGCGCGGCTACACCTTC. Translated, it gives CASSYSGTGRGYTF.

This clonotype was detected only once. The rearrangement uses TRBV24-1 and TRBJ2-3; D remains unclear. CDR1 KGHDR and CDR2 SFDVKD come from the germline V gene. The CDR3 consists of 16 residues. Deletions cut 1 base from V and 0 bases from J, with 10 bases between. CDR3: CATSDFGTESTDTQYF. CDR3 coding DNA: TGTGCCACCAGTGATTTTGGAACTGAGAGCACAGATACGCAGTATTTT.

The rearrangement joins TRBV18 to TRBJ2-1; the match to TRBD2 covers 7 bases. Per germline, CDR1 KGHSH and CDR2 LQKENI. The CDR3 length is 13 residues. With V trimmed by 3 bases and J by 7 bases, 3 bases remained unmatched. This chain's CDR3 is CASSPTSRNEQFF. The CDR3 DNA is TGTGCCAGCTCACCGACTAGCAGGAATGAGCAGTTCTTC.

V is TRBV30 and J is TRBJ1-4; D uncertain. Trimming shortened V by 2 bases and J by 6 bases, and 7 bases separated the two germline ends. The CDR3 spans 12 residues. Germline V CDR1 and CDR2: GTSNPN, SVGIG (reference sequence). In nucleotides, the CDR3 is TGTGCCTGGAGTTCCGCGTATGAAAAACTGTTTTTT. It is translated as CAWSSAYEKLFF.

V gene TRBV2 combines with J gene TRBJ2-7; D unresolved. The CDR3 consists of 12 residues. Germline V gene sequence: CDR1 SNHLY, CDR2 FYNNEI. Trimming removed 5 bases at V and 5 bases at J, with 10 bases between. The CDR3 DNA reads as TGTGCCAGCAGTCTCCTCTACGACGAGCAGTACTTC. Protein sequence: CASSLLYDEQYF.

The V gene is TRBV11-2, the J gene TRBJ2-2, with TRBD2 matching over 7 bases. Germline CDR1 and CDR2: SGHAT and FQNNGV. Trimming took 5 bases from V and 6 from J; bases not matched to a gene: 15. The length of the CDR3 is 17 residues. The CDR3 spells CASSHPLGGRLSGELFF. The DNA for the CDR3 is TGTGCCAGCAGCCACCCGTTGGGCGGGAGACTCTCCGGGGAGCTGTTTTTT. The entire variable domain, with the rest obtained from reference TRBV11-2 and TRBJ2-2, is as follows: EAGVAQSPRYKIIEKRQSVAFWCNPISGHATLYWYQQILGQGPKLLIQFQNNGVVDDSQLPKDRFSAERLKGVDSTLKIQPAKLEDSAVYLCASSHPLGGRLSGELFFGEGSRLTVL.

V usage is TRBV30 and J usage is TRBJ2-1; D gene uncertain. Trimming pared 3 bases from V and 4 bases from J, leaving 13 bases between. Looked up from germline, CDR1 is GTSNPN and CDR2 is SVGIG (reference sequence). CDR3 length: 14 amino acids. CDR3 amino acids: CAWRPVGLYNEQFF. In DNA, the CDR3 is TGTGCCTGGAGGCCTGTCGGTTTATACAATGAGCAGTTCTTC.

The V call is TRBV7-2, the J call TRBJ2-1, with TRBD1 as a possible D gene (6 bases). There are 12 residues in the CDR3. Germline CDR1 is SGHTA and CDR2 is FQGNSA. V was shortened by 11 bases and J by 1 base, with 9 bases between the two germline ends. Here the CDR3 reads CASGQSYNEQFF. CDR3 nucleotide sequence: TGTGCCTCGGGACAATCCTACAATGAGCAGTTCTTC.

The chain employs TRBV6-1 and TRBJ2-6, with 12 bases aligning to TRBD1. The CDR3 length is 16 residues. J was trimmed by 2 bases and V by 10 bases; bases with no gene match: 6. Per the germline V gene, CDR1 is MNHNS and CDR2 is SASEGT. The CDR3 loop is CATSGTGGAGANVLTF. For the CDR3, the DNA is TGTGCCACGTCCGGGACAGGGGGCGCTGGGGCCAACGTCCTGACTTTC.

V is TRBV30 and J is TRBJ1-5; D is unclear. Germline CDR1 GTSNPN, CDR2 SVGIG (reference sequence). The CDR3 runs to 13 residues. Trimming took 0 bases from V and 5 from J, leaving 8 bases between them. The CDR3 sequence: CAWSVLGDQPQHF. CDR3 coding DNA: TGTGCCTGGAGTGTACTGGGAGATCAGCCCCAGCATTTT.

V usage is TRBV7-2 and J usage is TRBJ2-5; the D gene is possibly TRBD2 (6 bases). The CDR3 runs 12 residues. The germline CDR1 and CDR2 sequences are SGHTA and FQGNSA. Trimming left V 6 bases short and J 9 bases short, with 14 bases between. The CDR3 is CASRELGGAQYF. CDR3 DNA sequence: TGTGCCAGCAGGGAATTAGGAGGGGCCCAGTACTTC.

Note on this clonotype: Its ends do not fully match the called genes, so a read error is possible. The rearrangement uses TRBV19 and TRBJ2-3, with D perhaps matching TRBD2 (6 bases). This CDR3 is 13 amino acids long. From germline, CDR1 is LNHDA and CDR2 SQIVND (reference sequence). CDR3 DNA: TGTGCCACCCCCCGGGGGACCACAGATACGCAATATTTT. It yields the protein CATPRGTTDTQYF.

CDR3 in DNA: TGTGCCAGCTCACCAACCTATCAGCCCCAGCATTTT. This encodes CASSPTYQPQHF. The chain has TRBV18 and TRBJ1-5; no firm D call. The CDR3 is 12 residues long. V gave up 2 bases and J gave up 5 bases, with 4 bases separating them. Germline V CDR1 and CDR2: KGHSH, LQKENI.

V is TRBV19 and J is TRBJ2-5; TRBD1 is a possible D gene (6 bases). There are 13 residues in the CDR3. The V end lost 5 bases, the J end lost 2 bases, and 9 bases lay between the germline ends. The germline gives CDR1 LNHDA, CDR2 SQIVND (reference sequence). The CDR3 loop is CASSPGQQETQYF. CDR3 in DNA: TGTGCCAGTAGTCCTGGACAGCAAGAGACCCAGTACTTC.

The rearrangement joins TRBV24-1 to TRBJ2-7; TRBD1 might be the D (6 bases). Deletions cut 6 bases from V and 5 bases from J, with 7 bases between. This CDR3 is built from 11 residues. Per the germline V gene, CDR1 is KGHDR and CDR2 is SFDVKD. CDR3 amino acids: CATSTGNEQYF. The CDR3 DNA reads as TGTGCCACCAGTACAGGGAACGAGCAGTACTTC.

This sequence joins TRBV20-1 and TRBJ2-2, with 12 bases that match TRBD2. CDR3 length: 18 amino acids. Germline CDR1 and CDR2: DFQATT and SNEGSKA (reference sequence). The V gene end was trimmed by 0 bases and the J gene end by 2 bases; junction bases not matched to a gene: 7. The CDR3 region is CSARDVLAGGGNTGELFF. In DNA, the CDR3 is TGCAGTGCTAGAGATGTCCTAGCGGGAGGGGGTAACACCGGGGAGCTGTTTTTT.

This sequence joins TRBV7-2 and TRBJ2-1; D call uncertain. Germline V CDR1 and CDR2: SGHTA, FQGNSA. This CDR3 is 14 amino acids long. The germline V and J ends were trimmed by 1 base and 0 bases, with 4 bases remaining between them. This chain's CDR3 is CASSLVSSYNEQFF. DNA of the CDR3: TGTGCCAGCAGCTTAGTTAGCTCCTACAATGAGCAGTTCTTC.

The rearrangement uses TRBV27 and TRBJ2-7, with 7 bases lining up with TRBD1. CDR1 MNHEY and CDR2 SMNVEV come from the germline V gene (reference sequence). This CDR3 is 14 amino acids long. Trimming took 6 bases from V and 3 from J; bases not matched to a gene: 8. This CDR3 reads CASSPTGWFYEQYF. In DNA, the CDR3 is TGTGCCAGCAGCCCGACAGGGTGGTTCTACGAGCAGTACTTC.

The rearrangement uses TRBV6-6 and TRBJ2-7; D tentatively reads TRBD1 or TRBD2 (5 bases each). This CDR3 spans 14 amino acids. Germline CDR1 reads MNHNY; CDR2 reads SVGAGI (reference sequence). Trimming removed 5 bases at V and 2 bases at J, with 13 bases between. CDR3 in amino acids: CASSLGTAAYEQYF. The CDR3 DNA reads as TGTGCCAGCAGTCTGGGGACGGCCGCCTACGAGCAGTACTTC.

The V gene is TRBV6-5, the J gene TRBJ1-5; 10 positions match TRBD1. Germline trimming cut 10 bases from V and 4 bases from J; bases unmatched to any gene: 4. The CDR3 sequence is 13 residues long. Germline values: CDR1 MNHEY, CDR2 SVGAGI. This chain's CDR3 is CATGTGDNQPQHF. The CDR3 coding sequence is TGTGCCACGGGGACAGGGGATAATCAGCCCCAGCATTTT.

V usage is TRBV2 and J usage is TRBJ2-5; D is unclear. Germline values: CDR1 SNHLY, CDR2 FYNNEI. The CDR3 has 11 amino acids. Between the trimmed V and J ends, which lost 7 bases and 5 bases, there was a span of 8 bases. The CDR3 DNA reads TGTGCCAGCACACTCTCGGAGACCCAGTACTTC. Translating it yields CASTLSETQYF.

The chain couples TRBV12-3 or TRBV12-4 to TRBJ2-2, with 7 nucleotides matching TRBD2. The CDR3 spans 15 residues. The J segment lost 6 bases and the V segment lost 3 bases, leaving 7 bases of the junction unmatched. Here the CDR3 reads CASSFSSGQAGELFF. CDR3 nucleotide sequence: TGTGCCAGCAGTTTTTCTAGCGGTCAAGCCGGGGAGCTGTTTTTT.

The chain employs TRBV20-1 and TRBJ2-5; D is perhaps TRBD2 (5 bases). This CDR3 contains 15 residues. Germline values: CDR1 DFQATT, CDR2 SNEGSKA (reference sequence). Trimming left V 0 bases short and J 0 bases short, with 11 bases between. Written as DNA, the CDR3 is TGCAGTGCTAGAGATCCTCGGGGAGACCAAGAGACCCAGTACTTC. It specifies CSARDPRGDQETQYF.